This is a list of T cell receptor beta chains from one sample in a study of T cells in Graves' hyperthyroidism and ophthalmopathy. Via MiXCR, TCRdb re-called the multiplex PCR reads, giving one row per CDR3 protein. The sample contains roughly 500,000 distinct CDR3 sequences, about 15% of which appear only once. Specimen: blood. These receptors all stem from a woman in her 30s with Graves' ophthalmopathy. Both conserved end residues are part of each CDR3. A D gene is named only where the DNA matches it firmly. Size is omitted from some rows. Given values are once, few, many or a class for expanded clones.

j_call: TRBJ2-3
v_call: TRBV27
clone_size: many
d_call: TRBD1
cdr3_aa: CASSDPGTATTDTQYF
cdr3_nt: TGTGCCAGCAGTGATCCCGGGACAGCAACCACAGATACGCAGTATTTT

j_call: TRBJ2-5
v_call: TRBV5-4
clone_size: -
d_call: TRBD1
cdr3_aa: CASSFGQGAARGQYF
cdr3_nt: TGTGCCAGCAGCTTTGGTCAGGGGGCCGCGAGAGGCCAGTACTTC

j_call: TRBJ1-4
v_call: TRBV7-2
clone_size: -
d_call: TRBD1
cdr3_aa: CASRRGQGAEKLFF
cdr3_nt: TGTGCCAGCAGGAGGGGACAGGGGGCAGAAAAACTGTTTTTT

j_call: TRBJ1-5
v_call: TRBV20-1
clone_size: once
d_call: TRBD1
cdr3_aa: CSARPTGTGGYQPQHF
cdr3_nt: TGCAGTGCTAGACCTACCGGGACAGGGGGATATCAGCCCCAGCATTTT

j_call: TRBJ2-7
v_call: TRBV12-3/TRBV12-4
clone_size: many
d_call: TRBD2
cdr3_aa: CASRPGGEDEQYF
cdr3_nt: TGTGCCAGCAGACCGGGGGGGGAAGACGAGCAGTACTTC

j_call: TRBJ2-7
v_call: TRBV10-3
clone_size: many
d_call: TRBD2
cdr3_aa: CAISEKGGRPSYEQYF
cdr3_nt: TGTGCCATCAGTGAAAAGGGCGGGAGGCCCTCCTACGAGCAGTACTTC

j_call: TRBJ2-1
v_call: TRBV18
clone_size: few
d_call: -
cdr3_aa: CASSPGDRSNNEQFF
cdr3_nt: TGTGCCAGCTCACCTGGCGACAGATCCAACAATGAGCAGTTCTTC

j_call: TRBJ2-1
v_call: TRBV6-2/TRBV6-3
clone_size: many
d_call: -
cdr3_aa: CASSEPGYNEQFF
cdr3_nt: TGTGCCAGCAGTGAGCCCGGATACAATGAGCAGTTCTTC

j_call: TRBJ1-5
v_call: TRBV30
clone_size: few
d_call: TRBD1
cdr3_aa: CAWSLTGGFQPQHF
cdr3_nt: TGTGCCTGGAGCTTGACAGGGGGGTTTCAGCCCCAGCATTTT

j_call: TRBJ2-2
v_call: TRBV4-3
clone_size: -
d_call: -
cdr3_aa: CASRTGANTGELFF
cdr3_nt: TGCGCCAGTCGGACGGGTGCGAACACCGGGGAGCTGTTTTTT

j_call: TRBJ2-1
v_call: TRBV11-2
clone_size: -
d_call: TRBD2
cdr3_aa: CASSSPATSGSYNEQFF
cdr3_nt: TGTGCCAGCAGCTCCCCGGCGACTAGCGGATCCTACAATGAGCAGTTCTTC

j_call: TRBJ1-4
v_call: TRBV5-5
clone_size: many
d_call: TRBD1
cdr3_aa: CASSSLLDRGDEKLFF
cdr3_nt: TGTGCCAGCAGCTCGCTATTGGACAGGGGGGATGAAAAACTGTTTTTT

j_call: TRBJ1-6
v_call: TRBV20-1
clone_size: many
d_call: -
cdr3_aa: CSAIQGNSPLHF
cdr3_nt: TGCAGTGCTATACAGGGAAATTCACCCCTCCACTTT

j_call: TRBJ2-1
v_call: TRBV9
clone_size: few
d_call: TRBD2
cdr3_aa: CASSQTSGMNNEQFF
cdr3_nt: TGTGCCAGCAGCCAGACTAGCGGGATGAACAATGAGCAGTTCTTC

j_call: TRBJ2-5
v_call: TRBV7-2
clone_size: once
d_call: -
cdr3_aa: CASSFDGSETQYF
cdr3_nt: TGTGCCAGCAGCTTTGATGGATCGGAGACCCAGTACTTC

j_call: TRBJ1-1
v_call: TRBV29-1
clone_size: many
d_call: TRBD1
cdr3_aa: CSVLTGGALNTEAFF
cdr3_nt: TGCAGCGTGTTGACAGGGGGAGCCCTGAACACTGAAGCTTTCTTT

j_call: TRBJ2-1
v_call: TRBV28
clone_size: -
d_call: TRBD2
cdr3_aa: CASSLTELAGFDEQFF
cdr3_nt: TGTGCCAGCAGTTTAACGGAACTAGCGGGATTTGATGAGCAGTTCTTC

j_call: TRBJ2-1
v_call: TRBV6-1
clone_size: many
d_call: -
cdr3_aa: CASSEVERVYNEQFF
cdr3_nt: TGTGCCAGCAGTGAAGTTGAGCGGGTTTACAATGAGCAGTTCTTC

j_call: TRBJ2-1
v_call: TRBV5-6
clone_size: many
d_call: -
cdr3_aa: CASSSTLGNEQFF
cdr3_nt: TGTGCCAGCAGCTCAACGTTGGGGAATGAGCAGTTCTTC

j_call: TRBJ1-1
v_call: TRBV28
clone_size: many
d_call: -
cdr3_aa: CASTPDRYTEAFF
cdr3_nt: TGTGCCAGCACTCCGGACCGATACACTGAAGCTTTCTTT

j_call: TRBJ2-1
v_call: TRBV4-3
clone_size: few
d_call: -
cdr3_aa: CASSQEAPFVSSYNEQFF
cdr3_nt: TGCGCCAGCAGCCAAGAAGCCCCCTTCGTTAGCTCCTACAATGAGCAGTTCTTC

j_call: TRBJ2-7
v_call: TRBV5-1
clone_size: -
d_call: -
cdr3_aa: CASSLRPGYEQYF
cdr3_nt: TGTGCCAGCAGCTTACGGCCGGGATACGAGCAGTACTTC

j_call: TRBJ2-1
v_call: TRBV5-1
clone_size: many
d_call: TRBD2
cdr3_aa: CASSTDQTSPYNEQFF
cdr3_nt: TGCGCCAGCAGCACGGACCAGACTAGCCCCTACAATGAGCAGTTCTTC

j_call: TRBJ1-2
v_call: TRBV2
clone_size: many
d_call: TRBD1
cdr3_aa: CASSEWGQGLDYGYTF
cdr3_nt: TGTGCCAGCAGTGAATGGGGACAGGGCTTGGACTATGGCTACACCTTC

j_call: TRBJ1-1
v_call: TRBV11-2
clone_size: many
d_call: -
cdr3_aa: CASSDYAIEAFF
cdr3_nt: TGTGCCAGCAGCGATTACGCGATTGAAGCTTTCTTT

j_call: TRBJ1-5
v_call: TRBV12-3/TRBV12-4
clone_size: many
d_call: -
cdr3_aa: CASRLEIGPNNQPQHF
cdr3_nt: TGTGCCAGCAGACTTGAAATCGGACCGAACAATCAGCCCCAGCATTTT

j_call: TRBJ2-2
v_call: TRBV11-3
clone_size: few
d_call: TRBD2
cdr3_aa: CASSLYPLTSGTVLGTGELFF
cdr3_nt: TGTGCCAGCAGTCTCTATCCGTTGACTAGCGGGACCGTACTAGGTACCGGGGAGCTGTTTTTT

j_call: TRBJ2-7
v_call: TRBV11-3
clone_size: many
d_call: TRBD1
cdr3_aa: CASSPETGSYEQYF
cdr3_nt: TGTGCCAGCAGCCCCGAGACAGGGAGCTACGAGCAGTACTTC

j_call: TRBJ2-1
v_call: TRBV7-2
clone_size: few
d_call: -
cdr3_aa: CASSLVLESFYEQFF
cdr3_nt: TGTGCCAGCAGCTTAGTGCTAGAGAGCTTCTATGAGCAGTTCTTC

j_call: TRBJ1-4
v_call: TRBV20-1
clone_size: -
d_call: -
cdr3_aa: CSASNIQVGANEKLFF
cdr3_nt: TGCAGTGCTAGCAACATTCAAGTTGGGGCTAATGAAAAACTGTTTTTT

j_call: TRBJ1-3
v_call: TRBV28
clone_size: few
d_call: -
cdr3_aa: CASSGGRFSGNTIYF
cdr3_nt: TGTGCCAGCAGTGGGGGGCGGTTCTCTGGAAACACCATATATTTT

j_call: TRBJ2-7
v_call: TRBV12-3/TRBV12-4
clone_size: many
d_call: -
cdr3_aa: CASSFRSSSYEQYF
cdr3_nt: TGTGCCAGCAGCTTCCGATCGAGCTCCTACGAGCAGTACTTC

j_call: TRBJ2-7
v_call: TRBV7-2
clone_size: few
d_call: -
cdr3_aa: CASSSRVSSYEQYF
cdr3_nt: TGTGCCAGCAGCTCCAGAGTAAGCTCCTACGAGCAGTACTTC

j_call: TRBJ2-7
v_call: TRBV7-6
clone_size: many
d_call: -
cdr3_aa: CASSLALPADTYEQYF
cdr3_nt: TGTGCCAGCAGCTTAGCGCTACCAGCGGATACCTACGAGCAGTACTTC

j_call: TRBJ2-3
v_call: TRBV18
clone_size: many
d_call: TRBD2
cdr3_aa: CASSPRDYTDTQYF
cdr3_nt: TGTGCCAGCTCACCGAGGGACTACACAGATACGCAGTATTTT

j_call: TRBJ2-7
v_call: TRBV20-1
clone_size: -
d_call: TRBD2
cdr3_aa: CSARSRLAEFYEQYF
cdr3_nt: TGCAGTGCTAGATCCCGACTAGCGGAGTTTTACGAGCAGTACTTC

j_call: TRBJ2-7
v_call: TRBV12-3/TRBV12-4
clone_size: many
d_call: TRBD2
cdr3_aa: CASSLRGLADSYEQYF
cdr3_nt: TGTGCCAGCAGCCTCAGGGGACTAGCGGACTCCTACGAGCAGTACTTC

j_call: TRBJ1-2
v_call: TRBV5-1
clone_size: many
d_call: -
cdr3_aa: CASSLHERRDYGYTF
cdr3_nt: TGCGCCAGCAGCCTACACGAACGGCGGGACTATGGCTACACCTTC

j_call: TRBJ1-2
v_call: TRBV20-1
clone_size: few
d_call: TRBD1
cdr3_aa: CSARAPGGESGYTF
cdr3_nt: TGCAGTGCTAGAGCCCCAGGGGGCGAGTCTGGCTACACCTTC

j_call: TRBJ2-2
v_call: TRBV30
clone_size: many
d_call: TRBD2
cdr3_aa: CAWSVGTTNTGELFF
cdr3_nt: TGTGCCTGGAGTGTCGGGACTACGAACACCGGGGAGCTGTTTTTT

j_call: TRBJ2-1
v_call: TRBV24-1
clone_size: few
d_call: -
cdr3_aa: CATSDTGREQFF
cdr3_nt: TGTGCCACCAGTGACACTGGGCGAGAGCAGTTCTTC

j_call: TRBJ1-5
v_call: TRBV7-2
clone_size: few
d_call: -
cdr3_aa: CASTRDGGGNQPQHF
cdr3_nt: TGTGCCAGCACCCGGGACGGCGGGGGCAATCAGCCCCAGCATTTT

j_call: TRBJ2-3
v_call: TRBV5-6
clone_size: few
d_call: TRBD1
cdr3_aa: CASSRTGGWPSTDTQYF
cdr3_nt: TGTGCCAGCAGTCGGACAGGGGGTTGGCCTAGCACAGATACGCAGTATTTT

j_call: TRBJ2-7
v_call: TRBV5-1
clone_size: few
d_call: TRBD2
cdr3_aa: CASSIGLAGVYEQYF
cdr3_nt: TGCGCCAGCAGCATTGGACTAGCGGGAGTGTACGAGCAGTACTTC

j_call: TRBJ2-7
v_call: TRBV20-1
clone_size: many
d_call: TRBD2
cdr3_aa: CSADLAGGGAEQYF
cdr3_nt: TGCAGTGCAGACCTAGCGGGAGGCGGAGCCGAGCAGTACTTC

j_call: TRBJ2-3
v_call: TRBV24-1
clone_size: many
d_call: -
cdr3_aa: CATSSLARTDTQYF
cdr3_nt: TGTGCCACCAGCTCTCTAGCGAGGACAGATACGCAGTATTTT

j_call: TRBJ2-7
v_call: TRBV6-2/TRBV6-3
clone_size: -
d_call: -
cdr3_aa: CASSTTEELYEQYF
cdr3_nt: TGTGCCAGTAGTACGACCGAGGAGCTCTACGAGCAGTACTTC

j_call: TRBJ2-1
v_call: TRBV28
clone_size: -
d_call: -
cdr3_aa: CASSAPLGRSKNEQFF
cdr3_nt: TGTGCCAGCAGCGCTCCCCTGGGTAGAAGCAAAAATGAGCAGTTCTTC

j_call: TRBJ1-1
v_call: TRBV6-1
clone_size: few
d_call: TRBD1
cdr3_aa: CASRYRGPEAFF
cdr3_nt: TGTGCCAGCAGGTACAGGGGGCCTGAAGCTTTCTTT

j_call: TRBJ2-2
v_call: TRBV6-2/TRBV6-3
clone_size: -
d_call: -
cdr3_aa: CASSYSLGGPNTGELFF
cdr3_nt: TGTGCCAGCAGTTACTCCCTAGGTGGACCGAACACCGGGGAGCTGTTTTTT

j_call: TRBJ1-1
v_call: TRBV12-3/TRBV12-4
clone_size: -
d_call: -
cdr3_aa: CASSLAQGIDTEAFF
cdr3_nt: TGTGCCAGCAGTTTAGCGCAGGGAATAGACACTGAAGCTTTCTTT

j_call: TRBJ2-2
v_call: TRBV7-3
clone_size: few
d_call: TRBD2
cdr3_aa: CASSRGLAGRMSGELFF
cdr3_nt: TGTGCCAGCAGCCGCGGACTAGCGGGACGGATGTCCGGGGAGCTGTTTTTT

j_call: TRBJ2-7
v_call: TRBV6-2/TRBV6-3
clone_size: many
d_call: TRBD1
cdr3_aa: CASSTPGQGDYEQYF
cdr3_nt: TGTGCCAGCAGCACTCCGGGACAGGGTGACTACGAGCAGTACTTC